This T cell receptor (beta chain) was retrieved from a study of T cells after yellow fever vaccination. There are many counts of this clonotype. V was pared by 4 bases and J by 1 base, with 6 bases of the junction left unmatched. Germline lookup yields CDR1 SGHRS and CDR2 YFSETQ. The CDR3 consists of 15 residues. TCRdb re-analysed the 5' RACE reads in MiXCR, keeping a single row per CDR3 protein. The repertoire has 250,000 to 350,000 distinct CDR3 sequences, 3.5% to 5% of them found once; the top ten carry roughly a fifth. The gene calls are TRBV5-1 and TRBJ2-5; the match to TRBD2 covers 8 bases. This TCR came from a young man who received the YFV17D yellow fever vaccine. The sample here was PBMCs, taken 15 days after the yellow fever booster vaccination. CDR3 nucleotides: TGCGCCAGCAGCCGGGAAACTAGCGGCCAAGAGACCCAGTACTTC. It specifies CASSRETSGQETQYF.